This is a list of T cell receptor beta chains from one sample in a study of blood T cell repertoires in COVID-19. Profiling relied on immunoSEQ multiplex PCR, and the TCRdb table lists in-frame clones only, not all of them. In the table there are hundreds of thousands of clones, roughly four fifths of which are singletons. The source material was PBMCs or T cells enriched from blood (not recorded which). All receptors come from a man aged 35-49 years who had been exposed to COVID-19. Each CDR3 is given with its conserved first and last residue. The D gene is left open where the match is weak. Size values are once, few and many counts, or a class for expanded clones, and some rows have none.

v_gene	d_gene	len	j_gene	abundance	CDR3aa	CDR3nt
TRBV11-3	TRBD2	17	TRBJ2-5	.	CASSFGLAGGYSETQYF	TGTGCCAGCAGCTTCGGACTAGCGGGAGGTTATTCGGAGACCCAGTACTTC
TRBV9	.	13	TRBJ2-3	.	CASSVPNTDTQYF	TGTGCCAGCAGCGTTCCTAACACAGATACGCAGTATTTT
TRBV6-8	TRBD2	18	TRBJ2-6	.	CASNPGGLICPGANVLTF	TGTGCCAGCAATCCGGGAGGGCTGATTTGTCCTGGGGCCAACGTCCTGACTTTC
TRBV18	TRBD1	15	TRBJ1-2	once	CASSPRPRQGDGYTF	TGTGCCAGCTCACCACGTCCCCGACAGGGCGATGGCTACACCTTC
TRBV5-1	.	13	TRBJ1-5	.	CASSFYSNQPQHF	TGCGCCAGCAGCTTCTATAGCAATCAGCCCCAGCATTTT
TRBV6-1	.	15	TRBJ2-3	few	CASSEDLSVRNTQYF	TGTGCCAGCAGTGAAGACTTATCGGTGCGAAATACGCAGTATTTT
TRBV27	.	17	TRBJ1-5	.	CASGPGGIPGSNQPQHF	TGTGCCAGCGGGCCGGGGGGGATCCCAGGTAGCAATCAGCCCCAGCATTTT
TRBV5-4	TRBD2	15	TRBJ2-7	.	CASSLDSGSYYEQYF	TGTGCCAGCAGCTTGGATAGCGGGAGTTACTACGAGCAGTACTTC
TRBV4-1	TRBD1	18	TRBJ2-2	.	CASSPQGAAGLGTGELFF	TGCGCCAGCAGCCCGCAGGGGGCAGCCGGGCTTGGAACCGGGGAGCTGTTTTTT
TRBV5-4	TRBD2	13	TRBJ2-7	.	CASGRREVYEQYF	TGTGCCAGCGGTCGGCGGGAGGTCTACGAGCAGTACTTC
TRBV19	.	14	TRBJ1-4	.	CASRDGTFGQKLFF	TGTGCCAGTAGGGACGGGACATTTGGGCAAAAACTGTTTTTT
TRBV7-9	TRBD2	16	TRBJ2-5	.	CASSLSVGGTQETQYF	TGTGCCAGCAGCCTATCCGTGGGGGGGACCCAAGAGACCCAGTACTTC
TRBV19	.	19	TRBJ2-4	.	CASTTTGLTNSLAKNIQYF	TGTGCCAGTACCACCACTGGGCTTACCAATAGTTTAGCCAAAAACATTCAGTACTTC
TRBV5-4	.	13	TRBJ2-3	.	CASSQPPGDTQYF	TGTGCCAGCAGCCAACCCCCGGGGGATACGCAGTATTTT
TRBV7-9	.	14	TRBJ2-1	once	CASLRAPASHEQFF	TGTGCCAGCTTGAGGGCCCCTGCGTCTCATGAGCAGTTCTTC
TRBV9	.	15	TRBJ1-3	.	CASSVGGTSGNTIYF	TGTGCCAGCAGCGTAGGTGGCACCTCTGGAAACACCATATATTTT
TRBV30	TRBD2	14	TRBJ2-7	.	CAWRTSGSSYEQYF	TGTGCCTGGAGGACTAGCGGGAGTTCCTACGAGCAGTACTTC
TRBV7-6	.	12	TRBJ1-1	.	CASSSVVTEAFF	TGTGCCAGCAGCTCGGTGGTCACTGAAGCTTTCTTT
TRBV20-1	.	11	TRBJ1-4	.	CSAPRTEKLFF	TGCAGTGCTCCCCGGACAGAAAAACTGTTTTTT
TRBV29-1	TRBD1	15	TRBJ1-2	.	CSTQTGEVSTDGYTF	TGCAGCACGCAGACAGGGGAGGTCTCGACTGATGGCTACACCTTC
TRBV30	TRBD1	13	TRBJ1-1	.	CAWKVQGAVGAFF	TGTGCCTGGAAGGTACAGGGGGCGGTTGGAGCTTTCTTT
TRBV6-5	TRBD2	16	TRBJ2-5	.	CASSYGTTSGSETQYF	TGTGCCAGCAGTTACGGGACAACTAGCGGGAGCGAGACCCAGTACTTC
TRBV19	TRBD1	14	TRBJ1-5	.	CASSKQGSSQPQHF	TGTGCCAGTAGTAAACAGGGGTCGAGCCAGCCCCAGCATTTT
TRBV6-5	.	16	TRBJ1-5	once	CASSYGPYHSNQPQHF	TGTGCCAGCAGTTACGGGCCTTACCATAGCAATCAGCCCCAGCATTTT
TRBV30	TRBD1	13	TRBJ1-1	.	CACDRGLNTEAFF	TGTGCCTGTGACAGGGGATTAAACACTGAAGCTTTCTTT
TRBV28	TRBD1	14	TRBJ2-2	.	CASSWTGGTGELFF	TGTGCCAGCAGTTGGACAGGGGGCACCGGGGAGCTGTTTTTT
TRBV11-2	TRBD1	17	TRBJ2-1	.	CASSLVAGTGLGNEQFF	TGTGCCAGCAGCTTAGTTGCCGGGACAGGGTTAGGGAATGAGCAGTTCTTC
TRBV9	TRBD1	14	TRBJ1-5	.	CASIGQGSYQPQHF	TGTGCCAGCATCGGACAGGGCTCCTATCAGCCCCAGCATTTT
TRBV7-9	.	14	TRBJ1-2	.	CASSSTGMDYGYTF	TGTGCCAGCAGCTCAACAGGGATGGACTATGGCTACACCTTC
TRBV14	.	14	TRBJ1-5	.	CASSDGESNQPQHF	TGTGCCAGCAGCGACGGGGAGAGCAATCAGCCCCAGCATTTT
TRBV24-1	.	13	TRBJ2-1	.	CATSDGAEREQFF	TGTGCCACCAGTGATGGGGCGGAGAGGGAGCAGTTCTTC
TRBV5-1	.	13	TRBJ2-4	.	CASSLTLEGLQYF	TGCGCCAGCAGCTTGACCCTCGAGGGCCTTCAGTACTTC
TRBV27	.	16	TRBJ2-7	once	CASSYSLPGDGYEQYF	TGTGCCAGCAGCTACTCCCTCCCGGGAGACGGCTACGAGCAGTACTTC
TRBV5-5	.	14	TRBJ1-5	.	CASSLWGEGQPQHF	TGTGCCAGCAGCTTGTGGGGGGAGGGACAGCCCCAGCATTTT
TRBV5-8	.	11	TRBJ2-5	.	CASSPRETQYF	TGTGCCAGCAGCCCCCGAGAGACCCAGTACTTC
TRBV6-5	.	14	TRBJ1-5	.	CASRPRGLGQPQHF	TGTGCCAGCAGACCGAGGGGACTCGGGCAGCCCCAGCATTTT
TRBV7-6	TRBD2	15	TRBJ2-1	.	CASSLGWTSGNEQFF	TGTGCCAGCAGCTTAGGATGGACTAGCGGCAATGAGCAGTTCTTC
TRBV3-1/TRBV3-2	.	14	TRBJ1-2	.	CASSQEGHSYGYTF	TGTGCCAGCAGCCAAGAGGGACACTCATATGGCTACACCTTC
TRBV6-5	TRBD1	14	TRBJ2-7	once	CASSLRTGGYEQYF	TGTGCCAGCAGCCTTCGGACAGGGGGTTACGAGCAGTACTTC
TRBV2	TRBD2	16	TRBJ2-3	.	CASSEIRAGGPDTQYF	TGTGCCAGCAGCGAGATTCGAGCGGGAGGGCCAGATACGCAGTATTTT
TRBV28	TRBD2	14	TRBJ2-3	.	CATKRGGSADTQYF	TGTGCCACCAAAAGGGGCGGGAGTGCAGATACGCAGTATTTT